This section outlines one T cell receptor (beta chain) sequence together with its context. Its antigen is unidentified. Researchers ran the PCR with 60 Vbeta and 13 Jbeta primers. Sequencing was performed with immunoSEQ multiplex PCR; in TCRdb, only in-frame clones are kept and a portion is missing. Of roughly 100,000 clones listed, over 70% are singletons. These data are taken from a study of cytomegalovirus exposure and HLA in healthy donors. Study observations and caveats: Prediction of most subjects' HLA-A and HLA-B alleles by TCR beta sequences was reportedly accurate.

This clonotype was obtained from a middle-aged man in good health and CMV-seronegative. The sample taken for sequencing was PBMCs.

This CDR3 is CASSYGTGGNYGYTF. CDR3 DNA: TGTGCCAGCAGCTACGGGACAGGGGGCAACTATGGCTACACCTTC. This sequence joins TRBV7-9 and TRBJ1-2; TRBD1 agrees at 12 bases. Looked up from germline, CDR1 is SEHNR and CDR2 is FQNEAQ (reference sequence). This CDR3 is built from 15 residues. V lost 4 bases, J lost 2 bases, and 2 bases stayed unmatched.